What follows are 26 T cell receptor beta chains derived from one specimen sequenced in a study of shared clonotypes between healthy human individuals (TCRdb year 2020). Library preparation employed the immunoSEQ multiplex PCR assay. TCRdb retrieved this table from immuneACCESS and kept in-frame rearrangements only. Not all clones are present; in checked studies, unresolved V genes account for under half, and no reason is known for the remainder. This sample holds about 960,000 clones; 60% to 85% were observed only once. The top ten clonotypes cover approximately 1.5% of the sample. Sequencing was done on a sample of memory CD4+ T cells sorted from blood. The intended sense of this specimen's cell subset or site label: CD45RA-negative fraction. The receptors originated from a young man in good health.

The J gene is TRBJ1-3, the V gene TRBV7-8; D not resolved. The ends were cut back, 1 base at V and 1 base at J, with 11 bases in the middle. This CDR3 region has 16 residues. Germline V gene lookup returns CDR1 SGHVS and CDR2 FQNEAQ. CDR3 region: CASSLGEGKSGNTIYF. DNA for the CDR3: TGTGCCAGCAGCTTAGGGGAAGGGAAATCTGGAAACACCATATATTTT.

The chain's CDR3 is CASSFKRGGEGEQYF. In nucleotides, the CDR3 is TGTGCCAGCAGCTTCAAAAGGGGAGGGGAAGGCGAGCAGTACTTC. The chain links TRBV5-8 to TRBJ2-7; 7 nucleotides agree with TRBD2. This CDR3 contains 15 residues. Trimming removed 2 bases from V and 6 bases from J; junction bases left unmatched: 11. Germline V CDR1 and CDR2: SGHTS, YDEGEE.

The rearrangement uses TRBV6-4 and TRBJ2-7; TRBD2 matches 11 bases. V was pared by 6 bases and J by 6 bases, with 16 bases of the junction left unmatched. The germline V gene has CDR1 MRHNA and CDR2 SNTAGT. The CDR3 covers 17 residues. CDR3 sequence: CASSNSISGRAGCEQYF. The CDR3 coding sequence is TGTGCCAGCAGCAACTCCATTAGCGGGAGGGCCGGCTGCGAGCAGTACTTC.

The gene calls are TRBV7-2 and TRBJ2-7; D is unresolved. Germline CDR1 is SGHTA and CDR2 is FQGNSA. V was pared by 5 bases and J by 0 bases, with 11 bases between. This CDR3 is built from 14 residues. CDR3 protein: CASSLFPNSYEQYF. CDR3 nucleotide sequence: TGTGCCAGCAGCCTCTTCCCGAACTCCTACGAGCAGTACTTC.

About this clone itself: Other nucleotide sequences from this sample produce the same CDR3. This chain connects TRBV11-3 to TRBJ2-5; 12 bases fit TRBD2. J gave up 2 bases and V 5 bases, and 3 bases lay outside the gene matches. This CDR3 is built from 15 residues. CDR1 is SGHNT, CDR2 YENEEA, per germline. The CDR3: CASSPGLAGQETQYF. The CDR3 DNA follows: TGTGCCAGCAGCCCCGGACTAGCGGGGCAAGAGACCCAGTACTTC.

The chain recombines TRBV5-1 with TRBJ2-3; the match to TRBD2 covers 14 bases. There are 18 residues in the CDR3. The V segment lost 3 bases and the J segment 2 bases; nucleotides outside the gene matches: 8. In germline, CDR1 is SGHRS, CDR2 YFSETQ. CDR3 coding DNA: TGCGCCAGCAGCTCCGGACTAGCGGGAGGCCCGTCCACAGATACGCAGTATTTT. Its translation: CASSSGLAGGPSTDTQYF.

This chain joins TRBV5-1 and TRBJ1-5; TRBD1 aligns across 7 bases. The CDR3 contains 16 residues. Germline V gene data show CDR1 as SGHRS and CDR2 as YFSETQ. The trim removed 0 bases at V and 0 bases at J, leaving 3 bases unmatched. The CDR3 protein is CASSLGTGYSNQPQHF. DNA for the CDR3: TGCGCCAGCAGCTTGGGGACAGGTTATAGCAATCAGCCCCAGCATTTT.

This clone occurred a few times. J is TRBJ2-1 and V is TRBV11-2; TRBD1 might be the D (5 bases). V gave up 4 bases and J gave up 9 bases, with 22 bases separating them. The CDR3 is 16 amino acids. Germline CDR1 reads SGHAT; CDR2 reads FQNNGV. The CDR3 nucleotides read TGTGCCAGCAGCTCCCAGGGCAGGAAAGCTTCGGGTGAGCAGTTCTTC. Protein: CASSSQGRKASGEQFF. The full variable domain, rest sourced from reference TRBV11-2 and TRBJ2-1, is EAGVAQSPRYKIIEKRQSVAFWCNPISGHATLYWYQQILGQGPKLLIQFQNNGVVDDSQLPKDRFSAERLKGVDSTLKIQPAKLEDSAVYLCASSSQGRKASGEQFFGPGTRLTVL.

The V call is TRBV5-6, the J call TRBJ2-3; D possibly corresponds to TRBD2 (6 bases). This CDR3 comprises 16 residues. V lost 4 bases, J lost 0 bases, and 15 bases lay in between. The germline V gene has CDR1 SGHDT and CDR2 YYEEEE. CDR3: CASSIPSAPSTDTQYF. CDR3 DNA: TGTGCCAGCAGCATCCCTAGCGCGCCTAGCACAGATACGCAGTATTTT.

V usage is TRBV4-3 and J usage is TRBJ2-7; no definite D call. This CDR3 contains 14 residues. Germline V gene lookup returns CDR1 LGHNA and CDR2 YSLEER. V lost 4 bases and J 0 bases, leaving 10 bases between the germline ends. CDR3 residues: CASSRRLDSYEQYF. The CDR3 DNA is TGCGCCAGCAGCCGCCGACTCGACTCCTACGAGCAGTACTTC.

This clone was picked up one time. V gene TRBV18 combines with J gene TRBJ2-1, with 8 bases lining up with TRBD1. The CDR3 extends over 15 amino acids. V lost 3 bases to trimming and J lost 9 bases; unmatched junction nucleotides: 10. In germline, CDR1 is KGHSH, CDR2 LQKENI. CDR3 DNA: TGTGCCAGCTCACCGAGTCATACAGGGGGTTCTGAGCAGTTCTTC. Protein sequence: CASSPSHTGGSEQFF.

This rearrangement joins TRBV7-9 to TRBJ2-2; TRBD2 matches at 9 bases. This CDR3 has 17 residues. The germline gives CDR1 SEHNR, CDR2 FQNEAQ (reference sequence). Trimming at V came to 2 bases and at J to 4 bases, leaving 8 bases not matched to a gene. This CDR3 is CASSLMRGGRGTGELFF. As DNA, the CDR3 is TGTGCCAGCAGCTTAATGCGGGGGGGCCGAGGCACCGGGGAGCTGTTTTTT.

The rearrangement uses TRBV27 and TRBJ1-4; no definite D call. Germline loops: CDR1 MNHEY, CDR2 SMNVEV (reference sequence). V gave up 3 bases and J gave up 5 bases, with 10 bases separating them. This CDR3 comprises 14 residues. Written as DNA, the CDR3 is TGTGCCAGCAGTTTTTCCCCCTACAATGAAAAACTGTTTTTT. Translation gives CASSFSPYNEKLFF. Full variable domain (outside the CDR3, taken from reference TRBV27 and TRBJ1-4): EAQVTQNPRYLITVTGKKLTVTCSQNMNHEYMSWYRQDPGLGLRQIYYSMNVEVTDKGDVPEGYKVSRKEKRNFPLILESPSPNQTSLYFCASSFSPYNEKLFFGSGTQLSVL.

The J gene is TRBJ2-1, the V gene TRBV11-3; possibly TRBD1 for D (6 bases). The CDR3 extends over 12 amino acids. The V gene's germline CDR1 is SGHNT and CDR2 YENEEA. V lost 5 bases, J lost 13 bases, and 15 bases lay in between. Written as DNA, the CDR3 is TGTGCCAGCAGCCTACATGATGGGGGCCAGTTCTTC. Translating gives CASSLHDGGQFF.

The V call is TRBV6-1, the J call TRBJ1-1, with D uncertain. This CDR3 has 11 amino acids. CDR1 is MNHNS, CDR2 SASEGT, per germline. Trimming left V 5 bases short and J 12 bases short, with 13 bases between. CDR3: CASSYPPQTFF. The DNA for the CDR3 is TGTGCCAGCAGTTATCCACCCCAGACTTTCTTT.

This chain links TRBV30 with TRBJ1-2; possible D gene TRBD1, 5 bases. The V gene's germline CDR1 is GTSNPN and CDR2 SVGIG (reference sequence). This CDR3 is 15 amino acids long. The germline V and J ends were trimmed by 2 bases and 4 bases, with 17 bases remaining between them. In DNA, the CDR3 is TGTGCCTGGAGTTCCCCCCGGGACGGAGTCTATGGCTACACCTTC. Translating it yields CAWSSPRDGVYGYTF.

With respect to this clone: This same CDR3 is encoded by further DNA sequences in the sample. The chain couples TRBV19 to TRBJ2-6; 8 positions agree with TRBD1. V lost 5 bases and J lost 4; bases outside the gene matches: 4. This CDR3 comprises 15 residues. Germline V gene lookup returns CDR1 LNHDA and CDR2 SQIVND (reference sequence). The CDR3 region has the DNA TGTGCCAGTAGTGCGGACAGGGCCGGGGCCAACGTCCTGACTTTC. It specifies CASSADRAGANVLTF.

V is TRBV5-1 and J is TRBJ1-1; no clear D. Looked up from germline, CDR1 is SGHRS and CDR2 is YFSETQ. There are 15 residues in the CDR3. The V gene lost 2 bases and the J gene lost 3 bases, with 14 bases spanning the gap. The DNA of the CDR3 is TGCGCCAGCAGCTTCCAGAGCCGTGGTGACACTGAAGCTTTCTTT. Its translation is CASSFQSRGDTEAFF.

Notes on this clone: This may be a read error, as it is one base from a much larger clone. This sample includes further DNA sequences coding for the same CDR3. The CDR3 bases are TGCGCCAGCAGCTTGGACACCGGGGAGCTGTTTTTT. This codes for CASSLDTGELFF. J is TRBJ2-2 and V is TRBV5-1; D remains unclear. V lost 0 bases and J 3 bases, leaving 0 bases between the germline ends. Germline V gene data show CDR1 as SGHRS and CDR2 as YFSETQ. This CDR3 region has 12 residues.

V is TRBV30 and J is TRBJ1-1, with D hard to call. Trimming left V 3 bases short and J 11 bases short, with 16 bases between. CDR1 and CDR2 (germline): GTSNPN, SVGIG (reference sequence). The CDR3 spans 12 residues. For the CDR3, the DNA is TGTGCCTGGAGACGGGTGGAGGGAAGGGCTTTCTTT. This translates into CAWRRVEGRAFF.

CDR3 amino acids: CASSLVSGETYNEQFF. CDR3 bases: TGTGCCAGCAGCTTAGTGTCCGGGGAGACCTACAATGAGCAGTTCTTC. V is TRBV7-2 and J is TRBJ2-1, with a possible D match to TRBD2 (5 bases). Trimming took 1 base from V and 2 from J, leaving 12 bases between them. The germline V gene has CDR1 SGHTA and CDR2 FQGNSA. This CDR3 has 16 amino acids.

The rearrangement uses TRBV7-9 and TRBJ1-2; 7 nucleotides agree with TRBD1. Germline trimming cut 4 bases from V and 8 bases from J; bases unmatched to any gene: 10. CDR3 length: 14 residues. CDR1 and CDR2 (germline): SEHNR, FQNEAQ (reference sequence). The CDR3 sequence is CASSSDRSAEGYTF. The CDR3, as DNA: TGTGCCAGCAGCTCGGACAGGTCGGCTGAAGGCTACACCTTC.

The rearrangement joins TRBV7-2 to TRBJ2-2; 11 positions match TRBD1. With V trimmed by 7 bases and J by 6 bases, 10 bases remained unmatched. Germline V gives CDR1 SGHTA, CDR2 FQGNSA. This CDR3 has 16 residues. Here the CDR3 DNA reads TGTGCCAGCAAAACTAGAGGGACAGGGGGTGCCGGGGAGCTGTTTTTT. Encoded protein: CASKTRGTGGAGELFF.

The chain combines TRBV9 with TRBJ2-2, with 10 bases lining up with TRBD2. The length of the CDR3 is 16 residues. V lost 4 bases to trimming and J lost 4 bases; unmatched junction nucleotides: 7. Germline CDR1 reads SGDLS; CDR2 reads YYNGEE. As DNA, the CDR3 is TGTGCCAGCAGCCCCCGGACTAGCGGCTCCACCGGGGAGCTGTTTTTT. It encodes CASSPRTSGSTGELFF.

The chain employs TRBV5-4 and TRBJ1-1; D possibly corresponds to TRBD1 (6 bases). The CDR3 consists of 14 residues. The germline V and J ends were trimmed by 3 bases and 4 bases, with 13 bases remaining between them. From germline, CDR1 is SGHNT and CDR2 YYREEE (reference sequence). CDR3 sequence: CASSYPDRLTEAFF. The CDR3 DNA is TGTGCCAGCAGCTATCCCGACAGGCTCACTGAAGCTTTCTTT.

The sample holds one count of this clone. CDR3 nucleotide sequence: TGTGCCAGCAGCTTAGACCCCCGTGGAGATACGCAGTATTTT. This codes for CASSLDPRGDTQYF. The chain couples TRBV7-9 to TRBJ2-3; D remains ambiguous. V lost 1 base, J lost 5 bases, and 10 bases lay in between. CDR3 size: 14 residues. Germline CDR1 reads SEHNR; CDR2 reads FQNEAQ (reference sequence).